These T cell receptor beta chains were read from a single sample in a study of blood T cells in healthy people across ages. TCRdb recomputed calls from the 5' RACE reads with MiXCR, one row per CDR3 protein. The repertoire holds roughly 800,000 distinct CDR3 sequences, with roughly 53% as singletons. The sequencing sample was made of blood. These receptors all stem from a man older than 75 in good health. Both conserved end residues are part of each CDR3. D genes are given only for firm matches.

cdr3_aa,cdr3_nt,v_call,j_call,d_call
CASSQESRRWETQYF,TGTGCCAGCAGCCAAGAATCCCGCCGATGGGAGACCCAGTACTTC,TRBV3-1,TRBJ2-5,NA
CASSLPRQYNEQFF,TGTGCCAGCAGCCTCCCAAGGCAGTACAATGAGCAGTTCTTC,TRBV14,TRBJ2-1,NA
CASSSIAGMGTQYF,TGTGCCAGCAGCTCTATAGCGGGAATGGGGACCCAGTACTTC,TRBV9,TRBJ2-5,TRBD2
CASSQVGGYAYF,TGTGCCAGCAGCCAAGTCGGAGGATACGCGTATTTT,TRBV3-1,TRBJ2-3,NA
CAGGPAGGEQFF,TGTGCCGGGGGGCCAGCGGGAGGTGAGCAGTTCTTC,TRBV27,TRBJ2-1,TRBD2
CSASAGLSSYEQYF,TGCAGCGCCTCCGCCGGGTTGAGCTCCTACGAGCAGTACTTC,TRBV29-1,TRBJ2-7,NA
CASSESGPLYF,TGTGCCAGCAGTGAATCAGGCCCATTGTACTTC,TRBV25-1,TRBJ2-7,NA
CASSPTTGQGSQKGGYTF,TGCGCCAGCAGCCCAACTACGGGACAGGGTTCCCAAAAAGGTGGCTACACCTTC,TRBV4-1,TRBJ1-2,TRBD1
CASSAGLAGNEQYF,TGTGCCAGCAGTGCAGGACTAGCGGGAAACGAGCAGTACTTC,TRBV6-1,TRBJ2-7,TRBD2
CATSRGGTYGYTF,TGTGCCACCTCGAGGGGTGGGACCTATGGCTACACCTTC,TRBV19,TRBJ1-2,NA